The T cell receptor (beta chain) under discussion was sequenced for a study of CD8+ T cells in alopecia areata. Study-wide context: Dosing with tofacitinib proceeded for 6 to 18 months, followed by 6 months off drug. Study results and limitations: Expanded CD8+ clones among the top 100, as well as scalp clonality, were significantly decreased by tofacitinib. Higher clonality and more expanded CD8+ clones appeared in lesional than normal scalp.

As for this clone: What it binds is unknown.

Once RNA had been extracted, it was reverse transcribed into cDNA to act as the sequencing template. Only in-frame clones appear in the TCRdb table, and some are missing; sequencing was by immunoSEQ multiplex PCR. Here the sample spans about 200,000 clones, about two fifths being singletons. The J segment lost 2 bases and the V segment lost 6 bases, leaving 5 bases of the junction unmatched. This CDR3 region has 14 residues. CDR1 and CDR2 (germline): MNHNS, SASEGT. Sample treatment: oral pan-JAK inhibitor, 5-10 mg twice daily. This chain connects TRBV6-1 to TRBJ2-5, with TRBD2 identical over 8 bases. Sequencing was performed on CD4+ T cells sorted from blood, taken at roughly week 30, from a patient treated with tofacitinib. This clonotype originated in a human donor with alopecia areata. CDR3: CASRSLAGQETQYF. As DNA, the CDR3 is TGTGCCAGCAGAAGCTTAGCGGGGCAAGAGACCCAGTACTTC.